One sample yielded the 9 T cell receptor beta chains listed below, sequenced in a study of cytomegalovirus exposure and HLA in healthy donors. PCR used 60 Vbeta primers and 13 Jbeta primers. Clones were sequenced by immunoSEQ multiplex PCR, and TCRdb holds only the in-frame ones, with some missing. Counted here are over 150,000 clones, around 77% occurring once; the ten biggest clones make up under 3%. Input material: PBMCs. All receptors come from a woman aged 25 to 45 in good health and CMV-seronegative.

The gene calls are TRBV7-8 and TRBJ2-5; TRBD2 aligns across 14 bases. The CDR3 consists of 16 residues. The V segment lost 11 bases and the J segment 4 bases; nucleotides outside the gene matches: 12. Germline CDR1 SGHVS, CDR2 FQNEAQ. The CDR3 sequence: CASKGLAGGTVETQYF. CDR3 DNA: TGTGCCTCGAAAGGACTAGCGGGGGGAACCGTAGAGACCCAGTACTTC. The full variable domain, with the rest looked up from reference TRBV7-8 and TRBJ2-5, is GAGVSQSPRYKVAKRGQDVALRCDPISGHVSLFWYQQALGQGPEFLTYFQNEAQLDKSGLPSDRFFAERPEGSVSTLKIQRTQQEDSAVYLCASKGLAGGTVETQYFGPGTRLLVL.

The V call is TRBV10-3, the J call TRBJ1-1; 8 bases agree with TRBD1. Germline V gene lookup returns CDR1 ENHRY and CDR2 SYGVKD. V shed 11 bases and J 6 bases; nucleotides not matched to a gene: 23. This CDR3 is 17 amino acids long. The CDR3 loop reads CASSRGKTGEGLAEAFF. CDR3 coding DNA: TGTGCCTCCTCACGGGGGAAGACAGGGGAGGGATTGGCTGAAGCTTTCTTT.

The rearrangement links TRBV30 to TRBJ2-1, with D perhaps matching TRBD2 (6 bases). Germline V gives CDR1 GTSNPN, CDR2 SVGIG (reference sequence). The CDR3 extends over 15 amino acids. The V end lost 3 bases, the J end lost 8 bases, and 20 bases lay between the germline ends. CDR3 nucleotide sequence: TGTGCCTGGAGGGTTGGTGAGGGAAGGGACTATGAGCAGTTCTTC. Translated: CAWRVGEGRDYEQFF. The full variable domain, rest sourced from reference TRBV30 and TRBJ2-1, is SQTIHQWPATLVQPVGSPLSLECTVEGTSNPNLYWYRQAAGRGLQLLFYSVGIGQISSEVPQNLSASRPQDRQFILSSKKLLLSDSGFYLCAWRVGEGRDYEQFFGPGTRLTVL.

The V and J genes are TRBV27 and TRBJ2-7, with 9 bases fitting TRBD2. Germline CDR1 is MNHEY and CDR2 is SMNVEV (reference sequence). CDR3 size: 14 residues. J gave up 3 bases and V 4 bases, and 4 bases lay outside the gene matches. The CDR3 here is CASSWGGGGYEQYF. DNA for the CDR3: TGTGCCAGCAGTTGGGGCGGGGGGGGCTACGAGCAGTACTTC.

The genes are TRBV7-8 and TRBJ2-7; tentatively, D is TRBD1 (6 bases). V lost 1 base to trimming and J lost 6 bases, with 10 bases between them. The CDR3 has 13 residues. Germline assignment: CDR1 SGHVS and CDR2 FQNEAQ. In DNA form, the CDR3 reads TGTGCCAGCAGCTTAGGTGAAGGGGGCGAGCAGTACTTC. This sequence encodes CASSLGEGGEQYF.

The rearrangement joins TRBV11-3 to TRBJ2-3, with 7 bases identical to TRBD1. This CDR3 is 14 amino acids long. V trimming: 5 bases; J trimming: 7 bases; junction bases outside the gene matches: 9. Germline assignment: CDR1 SGHNT and CDR2 YENEEA. Written as DNA, the CDR3 is TGTGCCAGCAGCCACAGCCCGACAGGGAATACGCAGTATTTT. Translating it yields CASSHSPTGNTQYF.

The chain combines TRBV2 with TRBJ2-5; 11 bases are a match to TRBD2. Germline-derived CDR1 and CDR2 are SNHLY and FYNNEI. Unmatched junction bases numbered 2, after V lost 0 bases and J lost 2 bases. This CDR3 contains 16 residues. CDR3 nucleotide sequence: TGTGCCAGCAGTGAAGCTAGCGGGAGGGAGCAAGAGACCCAGTACTTC. Encoded protein: CASSEASGREQETQYF.

This chain links TRBV7-9 with TRBJ1-3; D uncertain. V lost 3 bases and J lost 0, with 6 bases in between. The CDR3 length is 14 residues. Germline V gene lookup returns CDR1 SEHNR and CDR2 FQNEAQ (reference sequence). CDR3 in amino acids: CASSFGLSGNTIYF. The CDR3 DNA reads TGTGCCAGCAGCTTTGGCCTCTCTGGAAACACCATATATTTT.

The rearrangement links TRBV18 to TRBJ2-3; D not resolved. CDR3 length equals 14 residues. CDR1 and CDR2 (germline): KGHSH, LQKENI. V dropped 2 bases and J dropped 2 bases, with 8 bases sitting between them. The CDR3 loop reads CASSPVRNTDTQYF. In nucleotides, the CDR3 is TGTGCCAGCTCACCAGTGAGGAACACAGATACGCAGTATTTT.